A single sample is the source of the 4 T cell receptor beta chains below, sequenced in a study of blood T cell repertoires in COVID-19. Repertoires were generated with immunoSEQ multiplex PCR, while TCRdb's copy carries only in-frame clones and drops some. The data hold tens of thousands of clones, with more than 75% observed a single time. Sequences were obtained from peripheral blood. Receptors were obtained from a man at least 80 years old with acute or convalescent COVID-19.

The V and J genes are TRBV11-2 and TRBJ2-3, with TRBD2 matching 13 bases. Germline CDR1 SGHAT, CDR2 FQNNGV. V shed 5 bases, J shed 0 bases, and the junction held 2 bases outside the gene matches. The CDR3 has 16 residues. The CDR3: CASSRLAGGSTDTQYF. DNA of the CDR3: TGTGCCAGCAGCCGACTAGCGGGAGGAAGCACAGATACGCAGTATTTT.

The genes are TRBV5-4 and TRBJ1-2; 9 bases are shared with TRBD1. CDR3 size: 14 residues. V lost 4 bases, J lost 8 bases, and 9 bases stayed unmatched. Germline V gives CDR1 SGHNT, CDR2 YYREEE (reference sequence). This chain's CDR3 is CASSPSGQGGGYTF. DNA of the CDR3: TGTGCCAGCAGCCCCTCGGGACAGGGAGGAGGCTACACCTTC.

This clone was seen more than once but under ten times. The chain recombines TRBV15 with TRBJ2-1, with TRBD2 matching 13 bases. CDR3 length: 18 residues. Germline CDR1 is LNHNV and CDR2 is YYDKDF (reference sequence). The J segment lost 5 bases and the V segment lost 0 bases, leaving 7 bases of the junction unmatched. The CDR3 DNA sequence: TGTGCCACCAGCAGAGATAGGACTAGCGGGAGTTCTGACAATGAGCAGTTCTTC. Encoded protein: CATSRDRTSGSSDNEQFF.

V is TRBV3-1 (or the pseudogene TRBV3-2) and J is TRBJ1-2; D remains ambiguous. Germline V gives CDR1 LGHDT, CDR2 YNNKEL (reference sequence). Trimming pared 2 bases from V and 4 bases from J, leaving 11 bases between. This CDR3 comprises 14 residues. The CDR3 DNA reads TGTGCCAGCAGCCAATCTACCTTTGCCTATGGCTACACCTTC. Amino acids: CASSQSTFAYGYTF.